These 32 T cell receptor beta chains share one sample of origin, sequenced in a study of OX40 agonist ivuxolimab in advanced cancers. Generated by immunoSEQ multiplex PCR, the TCRdb table keeps only in-frame clones and is missing some. Found here are roughly 34,000 clones, around 83% of them singletons; the top ten hold over 2.5%. Specimen: CD4+ or CD8+ T cells sorted from blood, collected in a trial of the OX40 agonist ivuxolimab. The origin of the receptors is an adult with an advanced solid tumor such as melanoma, head and neck, liver or kidney cancer.

V usage is TRBV18 and J usage is TRBJ2-3; D is undetermined. Trimming cost V 2 bases and J 0 bases, with 18 bases left between them. The CDR3 length is 18 residues. Germline CDR1 is KGHSH and CDR2 is LQKENI. Here the CDR3 DNA reads TGTGCCAGCTCACCAACCTACGGGCCTCCCATTAGCACAGATACGCAGTATTTT. Translated, it gives CASSPTYGPPISTDTQYF.

The V and J genes are TRBV7-2 and TRBJ2-1; no clear D. Trimming left V 7 bases short and J 2 bases short, with 12 bases between. The V gene's germline CDR1 is SGHTA and CDR2 FQGNSA. The CDR3 consists of 14 residues. The CDR3 bases are TGTGCCAGCATAGGGCAGGCTCCCTACAATGAGCAGTTCTTC. Translated: CASIGQAPYNEQFF.

This chain joins TRBV5-1 and TRBJ1-1; the D gene is possibly TRBD1 (6 bases). Germline values: CDR1 SGHRS, CDR2 YFSETQ. This CDR3 is 15 amino acids long. With 5 bases removed from V and 7 bases from J, the gap between germline ends came to 21 bases. The CDR3 reads CASRNVGQRLGEAFF. CDR3 DNA sequence: TGCGCCAGCAGAAATGTTGGACAGAGATTAGGTGAAGCTTTCTTT.

The chain couples TRBV7-3 to TRBJ2-7, with 7 positions matching TRBD1. V lost 6 bases to trimming and J lost 2 bases; unmatched junction nucleotides: 4. CDR3 length: 13 residues. Looked up from germline, CDR1 is SGHTA and CDR2 is FQGTGA. In DNA, the CDR3 is TGTGCCAGCAGTCAGGACAGGACCTACGAGCAGTACTTC. It codes for CASSQDRTYEQYF.

The rearrangement links TRBV9 to TRBJ2-5; TRBD2 might be the D (5 bases). Germline-derived CDR1 and CDR2 are SGDLS and YYNGEE. V gave up 4 bases and J gave up 4 bases, with 17 bases separating them. CDR3 size: 15 residues. The CDR3 is CASSFSSLASETQYF. The CDR3 DNA sequence: TGTGCCAGCAGCTTCTCTAGCTTAGCTTCAGAGACCCAGTACTTC.

V usage is TRBV5-6 and J usage is TRBJ2-7; 9 bases match TRBD1. V dropped 5 bases and J dropped 3; count of bases not matched to a gene: 9. Germline CDR1 is SGHDT and CDR2 is YYEEEE. The CDR3 is 15 amino acids. CDR3 region: CASRPDRGVHYEQYF. The CDR3 DNA reads as TGTGCCAGCAGACCTGACAGGGGGGTCCACTACGAGCAGTACTTC.

The rearrangement uses TRBV19 and TRBJ2-7; 7 bases are a match to TRBD2. Germline V gives CDR1 LNHDA, CDR2 SQIVND (reference sequence). The CDR3 is made up of 16 amino acids. V lost 5 bases and J lost 4; bases outside the gene matches: 14. CDR3 coding DNA: TGTGCCAGTAGTCTTGCGGGAGTGCTACCTCCATACGAGCAGTACTTC. Translating gives CASSLAGVLPPYEQYF.

The chain is built from TRBV27 and TRBJ2-3, with 9 bases matching TRBD2. Losses at the gene ends were 3 bases for V and 6 bases for J; bases not matched to a gene: 13. Looked up from germline, CDR1 is MNHEY and CDR2 is SMNVEV (reference sequence). This CDR3 is 17 amino acids long. The CDR3 coding sequence is TGTGCCAGCAGTTTTGACGGTGCGGGGGGGCCCCGGGATACGCAGTATTTT. Translated: CASSFDGAGGPRDTQYF.

A single count supports this clone. The chain has TRBV6-1 and TRBJ1-3; D unresolved. The CDR3 covers 15 residues. The germline gives CDR1 MNHNS, CDR2 SASEGT. Trimming took off 4 bases at V and 0 bases at J, with 10 bases between the two ends. The CDR3 DNA reads as TGTGCCAGCAGTGTAGGCCCCAGCTCTGGAAACACCATATATTTT. Amino acids: CASSVGPSSGNTIYF.

The chain uses TRBV5-1 and TRBJ2-5; D is perhaps TRBD1 or TRBD2 (5 bases each). The V end lost 3 bases, the J end lost 4 bases, and 13 bases lay between the germline ends. Germline assignment: CDR1 SGHRS and CDR2 YFSETQ. The length of the CDR3 is 14 residues. The CDR3 region has the DNA TGCGCCAGCAGCTACGGGGCCGTGGGAGAGACCCAGTACTTC. As protein: CASSYGAVGETQYF.

This clone was counted once. The chain has TRBV5-4 and TRBJ2-5; tentatively, D is TRBD2 (6 bases). V was pared by 3 bases and J by 5 bases, with 17 bases between. CDR1 is SGHNT and CDR2 is YYREEE in the germline V gene (reference sequence). The CDR3 is made up of 15 amino acids. The CDR3 bases are TGTGCCAGCAGCTCCGGTGGTGCAGGGAGGGAGACCCAGTACTTC. This translates into CASSSGGAGRETQYF.

The V and J genes are TRBV5-1 and TRBJ1-4; D not certain. The germline V gene encodes CDR1 SGHRS and CDR2 YFSETQ. The CDR3 is 14 amino acids. The ends were cut back, 3 bases at V and 5 bases at J, with 11 bases in the middle. CDR3 loop: CASSSGRLNEKLFF. CDR3 bases: TGCGCCAGCAGCTCCGGGAGGCTAAATGAAAAACTGTTTTTT.

The V gene is TRBV6-5, the J gene TRBJ2-2; the match to TRBD2 covers 9 bases. This CDR3 has 15 amino acids. From germline, CDR1 is MNHEY and CDR2 SVGAGI. The V segment lost 7 bases and the J segment 7 bases; nucleotides outside the gene matches: 10. CDR3 nucleotide sequence: TGTGCCAGCAACCCTCGGCGGGGGGGCCACGGGGAGCTGTTTTTT. Amino acid sequence: CASNPRRGGHGELFF.

Only one count was recorded for this clone. The chain recombines TRBV9 with TRBJ2-2; no clear D gene. Germline lookup yields CDR1 SGDLS and CDR2 YYNGEE. The CDR3 is made up of 15 amino acids. Trimming removed 0 bases at V and 0 bases at J, with 6 bases between. The CDR3, as DNA: TGTGCCAGCAGCGTAGCGATTTCGAACACCGGGGAGCTGTTTTTT. This sequence encodes CASSVAISNTGELFF.

The chain joins TRBV27 to TRBJ2-3, with D uncertain. CDR1 and CDR2 (germline): MNHEY, SMNVEV (reference sequence). The V end was cut by 3 bases, the J end by 4 bases, with 11 bases between. The CDR3 runs 14 residues. The chain's CDR3 is CASSFGYRSDTQYF. CDR3 nucleotides: TGTGCCAGCAGTTTTGGGTATCGCTCAGATACGCAGTATTTT.

The rearrangement uses TRBV5-6 and TRBJ2-1; 10 nucleotides line up with TRBD1. Trimming at V came to 4 bases and at J to 2 bases, leaving 3 bases not matched to a gene. Germline CDR1 reads SGHDT; CDR2 reads YYEEEE. The CDR3 is 15 amino acids. The CDR3 DNA reads TGTGCCAGCAGCCCCGGGACAGGGGCCTACAATGAGCAGTTCTTC. Amino acids: CASSPGTGAYNEQFF.

The chain has TRBV10-2 and TRBJ2-3; D is unresolved. The ends were cut back, 6 bases at V and 5 bases at J, with 21 bases in the middle. Germline V gene sequence: CDR1 WSHSY, CDR2 SAAADI. The CDR3 is 16 amino acids. CDR3 coding DNA: TGCGCCAGCAGACCCAGCGAATCGGCCCGACGAGATACGCAGTATTTT. Amino acid sequence: CASRPSESARRDTQYF.

This chain joins TRBV5-6 and TRBJ1-2; TRBD1 is a possible D gene (6 bases). V shed 4 bases and J shed 2 bases, with 15 bases lying between them. Per the germline V gene, CDR1 is SGHDT and CDR2 is YYEEEE. The length of the CDR3 is 15 residues. The CDR3 protein is CASSVNFQGNYGYTF. The CDR3 DNA is TGTGCCAGCAGCGTAAACTTTCAGGGGAACTATGGCTACACCTTC.

V and J are TRBV28 and TRBJ2-2, with D possibly called TRBD1 or TRBD2 (6 bases each). The CDR3 runs 13 residues. Germline V lookup: CDR1 MDHEN, CDR2 SYDVKM. Trimming stripped 10 bases from V and 5 bases from J, with 14 bases between. CDR3 region: CATPGAGTGELFF. The CDR3 DNA is TGTGCCACTCCAGGGGCGGGAACCGGGGAGCTGTTTTTT.

The V gene is TRBV28, the J gene TRBJ2-1, with D possibly being TRBD1 (9 bases). The germline V gene encodes CDR1 MDHEN and CDR2 SYDVKM. The CDR3 loop spans 18 amino acids. Trimming cost V 3 bases and J 4 bases, with 22 bases left between them. In nucleotides, the CDR3 is TGTGCCAGCAGTTTTTTGGGACAGGGACTAGTTACTTACAATGAGCAGTTCTTC. Translating gives CASSFLGQGLVTYNEQFF.

This CDR3 reads CASRVGGAVGYNEQFF. Written as DNA, the CDR3 is TGTGCCAGCAGAGTTGGTGGGGCCGTGGGATACAATGAGCAGTTCTTC. The chain couples TRBV27 to TRBJ2-1; D is perhaps TRBD1 (5 bases). V was clipped by 6 bases and J by 4 bases, with 19 bases between them. Germline V gene lookup returns CDR1 MNHEY and CDR2 SMNVEV (reference sequence). The CDR3 runs 16 residues.

CDR3 bases: TGTGCCAGCAGTGTTCCCCCGGGTCACGAGCAGTACTTC. Translated: CASSVPPGHEQYF. The J gene is TRBJ2-7, the V gene TRBV28; unclear D gene. V lost 5 bases and J 5 bases, leaving 13 bases between the germline ends. Germline values: CDR1 MDHEN, CDR2 SYDVKM. The CDR3 contains 13 residues.

V is TRBV7-9 and J is TRBJ1-6; D ambiguous. The CDR3 runs to 14 residues. Germline CDR1 SEHNR, CDR2 FQNEAQ (reference sequence). V was trimmed by 5 bases and J by 6 bases, leaving 11 bases between them. The CDR3 sequence: CASSDTQRNSPLHF. CDR3 coding DNA: TGTGCCAGCAGCGATACTCAGCGTAATTCACCCCTCCACTTT.

This clone has more than one count but fewer than ten. The V call is TRBV15, the J call TRBJ2-2, with TRBD1 matching 8 bases. Trimming removed 8 bases from V and 9 bases from J; junction bases left unmatched: 11. CDR1 and CDR2 (germline): LNHNV, YYDKDF (reference sequence). The CDR3 length is 14 residues. In DNA form, the CDR3 reads TGTGCCACCCCAGGGACAGGAGCGTTGAGGGAGCTGTTTTTT. Residues: CATPGTGALRELFF. The variable domain in full, completed from reference TRBV15 and TRBJ2-2, reads DAMVIQNPRYQVTQFGKPVTLSCSQTLNHNVMYWYQQKSSQAPKLLFHYYDKDFNNEADTPDNFQSRRPNTSFCFLDIRSPGLGDTAMYLCATPGTGALRELFFGEGSRLTVL.

This clone has just a few counts. The chain carries TRBV27 and TRBJ2-7; 8 nucleotides line up with TRBD2. CDR3 length: 17 amino acids. Germline V gene lookup returns CDR1 MNHEY and CDR2 SMNVEV (reference sequence). With 4 bases clipped from V and 2 bases from J, the junction kept 13 bases outside the gene matches. In nucleotides, the CDR3 is TGTGCCAGCAGTTGGAGGTGGTTGGAAGCGGGAGCCTACGAGCAGTACTTC. Protein: CASSWRWLEAGAYEQYF.

The chain links TRBV18 to TRBJ2-7, with D unclear. Trimming removed 0 bases at V and 1 base at J, with 7 bases between. The CDR3 covers 14 residues. CDR1 KGHSH and CDR2 LQKENI come from the germline V gene. The DNA of the CDR3 is TGTGCCAGCTCACCACCGGTAGAGTCCTACGAGCAGTACTTC. Translation gives CASSPPVESYEQYF. The variable domain in full, completed from reference TRBV18 and TRBJ2-7, reads NAGVMQNPRHLVRRRGQEARLRCSPMKGHSHVYWYRQLPEEGLKFMVYLQKENIIDESGMPKERFSAEFPKEGPSILRIQQVVRGDSAAYFCASSPPVESYEQYFGPGTRLTVT.

The chain carries TRBV29-1 and TRBJ1-1; perhaps TRBD1 as D (5 bases). The CDR3 is 13 residues long. The germline V gene encodes CDR1 SQVTM and CDR2 ANQGSEA. The V gene lost 5 bases and the J gene lost 5 bases, with 15 bases spanning the gap. CDR3 protein: CSVLDSGGTEAFF. CDR3 DNA: TGCAGCGTTTTGGACTCGGGGGGTACTGAAGCTTTCTTT.

The J gene is TRBJ1-1, the V gene TRBV6-6; possible D gene TRBD1, 5 bases. There are 14 residues in the CDR3. Germline V gene sequence: CDR1 MNHNY, CDR2 SVGAGI (reference sequence). The germline V and J ends were trimmed by 7 bases and 0 bases, with 12 bases remaining between them. The CDR3 DNA reads as TGTGCCAGCAAGCAGGGCGGCATGAACACTGAAGCTTTCTTT. Translating gives CASKQGGMNTEAFF.

V is TRBV6-6 and J is TRBJ2-3; either TRBD1 or TRBD2 may supply D (7 bases each). With 6 bases removed from V and 7 bases from J, the gap between germline ends came to 14 bases. From germline, CDR1 is MNHNY and CDR2 SVGAGI (reference sequence). The CDR3 covers 13 residues. CDR3 loop: CASRREGANTQYF. CDR3 DNA sequence: TGTGCCAGCAGGAGGGAGGGGGCAAATACGCAGTATTTT.

This clone was detected once. CDR3 sequence (DNA): TGTGCCAGCCACTCCTCTGGGGCCAACGTCCTGACTTTC. Translating gives CASHSSGANVLTF. The chain joins TRBV6-6 to TRBJ2-6, with D hard to call. The germline V gene has CDR1 MNHNY and CDR2 SVGAGI (reference sequence). This CDR3 is built from 13 residues. Trimming removed 8 bases from V and 0 bases from J, with 5 bases in between.

The CDR3 DNA is TGTGCCAGCAGCCCCTGGGTAGGGGCGAGAACTCGGGCTTTCTTT. Amino acids: CASSPWVGARTRAFF. The chain combines TRBV7-3 with TRBJ1-1, with a possible D match to TRBD1 (5 bases). This CDR3 spans 15 amino acids. CDR1 and CDR2 (germline): SGHTA, FQGTGA. The V and J ends lost 5 bases and 11 bases respectively, with 24 bases between them.

The rearrangement joins TRBV6-5 to TRBJ2-7; D perhaps matches TRBD1 (6 bases). In germline, CDR1 is MNHEY, CDR2 SVGAGI. CDR3 length: 15 residues. Trimming left V 0 bases short and J 7 bases short, with 16 bases between. CDR3 DNA sequence: TGTGCCAGCAGTTACTCCGGGATCCCTCAGGGGGAGCAGTACTTC. Amino acid sequence: CASSYSGIPQGEQYF.